The 21 T cell receptor beta chains below all came from one sample that was sequenced in a study of blood T cells in healthy people across ages. The second PCR ran about 6 to 12 cycles with a sample-barcoded 5' primer and J-beta primers. Each CDR3 protein is one row after TCRdb ran MiXCR on the 5' RACE reads. In the table there are roughly 800,000 distinct CDR3 sequences, roughly 25% of which are singletons. These data were also reused for a study on T cells of mothers and their children.

The sequencing sample was made of blood. The receptor set was obtained from a boy younger than 18 in good health.

This clonotype was recorded a few times. The gene calls are TRBV29-1 and TRBJ2-7; TRBD2 aligns across 7 bases. Unmatched junction bases numbered 6, after V lost 6 bases and J lost 1 base. The length of the CDR3 is 13 residues. Germline CDR1 reads SQVTM; CDR2 reads ANQGSEA. DNA for the CDR3: TGCAGCGTCCGAGAGGGAGGGTCCTACGAGCAGTACTTC. Translated: CSVREGGSYEQYF.

This clonotype has only one observation. The chain links TRBV29-1 to TRBJ2-4; D ambiguous. The CDR3 totals 12 residues. V was trimmed by 3 bases and J by 3 bases, leaving 6 bases between them. The germline CDR1 and CDR2 sequences are SQVTM and ANQGSEA. CDR3 amino acids: CSVEMVKNIQYF. CDR3 coding DNA: TGCAGCGTTGAGATGGTCAAAAACATTCAGTACTTC.

The chain links TRBV4-1 to TRBJ1-1, with TRBD1 matching over 9 bases. V lost 4 bases and J lost 10; bases outside the gene matches: 7. The germline V gene encodes CDR1 MGHRA and CDR2 YSYEKL. The CDR3 sequence is 13 residues long. Here the CDR3 DNA reads TGCGCCAGCAGCCCAGGACAGGGGTACCGAGCTTTCTTT. Amino acid sequence: CASSPGQGYRAFF.

This clonotype was observed a handful of times. This chain uses TRBV12-3 or TRBV12-4 with TRBJ1-2; 7 bases fit TRBD1. V shed 4 bases, J shed 8 bases, and the junction held 10 bases outside the gene matches. There are 14 residues in the CDR3. The CDR3 here is CASSSVVQGRGYTF. The DNA for the CDR3 is TGTGCCAGCAGTTCAGTCGTACAGGGGCGAGGCTACACCTTC.

This clonotype was counted between two and nine times. V and J are TRBV15 and TRBJ1-2; 9 bases match TRBD1. The CDR3 extends over 16 amino acids. The ends lost 1 base at V and 4 bases at J; junction bases unmatched: 7. Germline CDR1 and CDR2: LNHNV and YYDKDF (reference sequence). In nucleotides, the CDR3 is TGTGCCACCAGCAGAGCCGGGACAGGGTCGTTCTATGGCTACACCTTC. It specifies CATSRAGTGSFYGYTF.

This clonotype showed up just a few times. The chain uses TRBV2 and TRBJ2-5, with 9 bases lining up with TRBD2. The CDR3 contains 14 residues. J gave up 2 bases and V 6 bases, and 4 bases lay outside the gene matches. Per germline, CDR1 SNHLY and CDR2 FYNNEI. CDR3 nucleotides: TGTGCCAGCAGATCGACTAGCGGACAAGAGACCCAGTACTTC. Amino acids: CASRSTSGQETQYF.

A few counts support this clonotype. This rearrangement joins TRBV27 to TRBJ1-1; D remains unclear. Deletions cut 6 bases from V and 8 bases from J, with 16 bases between. CDR1 and CDR2 from the germline V gene are MNHEY and SMNVEV (reference sequence). CDR3 length equals 13 residues. CDR3 protein: CASRKGLTLEAFF. Here the CDR3 DNA reads TGTGCCAGCAGAAAAGGGCTGACACTAGAAGCTTTCTTT.

This chain joins TRBV2 and TRBJ2-2; no reliable D call. In germline, CDR1 is SNHLY, CDR2 FYNNEI. Between the trimmed V and J ends, which lost 6 bases and 11 bases, there was a span of 16 bases. This CDR3 has 13 residues. DNA for the CDR3: TGTGCCAGCAGAACTGGTCCAGATTCAGAGCTGTTTTTT. This sequence encodes CASRTGPDSELFF.

In its sample, this clonotype was seen a few times. The chain joins TRBV21-1 to TRBJ2-7; the table gives TRBD1 as D, unverified against the DNA. TRBV21-1 is recorded as a pseudogene. The CDR3 has 14 residues. The CDR3: CASSVPRHSYEQYF. In DNA, the CDR3 is TGTGCCAGCAGCGTCCCCAGGCATTCCTACGAGCAGTACTTC.

This clonotype was recorded a few times. The CDR3 region is CASSEVRRTDTQYF. The CDR3 DNA is TGCGCCAGCAGTGAAGTTAGACGCACAGATACGCAGTATTTT. This chain links TRBV10-2 with TRBJ2-3; the D is unclear. In germline, CDR1 is WSHSY, CDR2 SAAADI. The V end lost 3 bases, the J end lost 1 base, and 8 bases lay between the germline ends. The CDR3 is made up of 14 amino acids.

This clonotype was recorded a few times. V is TRBV12-3 or TRBV12-4 and J is TRBJ1-6; D is unresolved. The CDR3 is 12 amino acids. V lost 2 bases and J 10 bases, leaving 6 bases between the germline ends. The CDR3 sequence is CASSLFRSPLHF. CDR3 DNA sequence: TGTGCCAGCAGTTTATTCCGATCACCCCTCCACTTT.

The sample holds a few counts of this clonotype. This chain joins TRBV20-1 and TRBJ2-5, with 12 bases that match TRBD2. With V trimmed by 6 bases and J by 0 bases, 5 bases remained unmatched. The germline V gene has CDR1 DFQATT and CDR2 SNEGSKA (reference sequence). CDR3 size: 15 residues. The CDR3 DNA sequence: TGCAGTGCGGAAACTAGCGGGGGGTACCAAGAGACCCAGTACTTC. Translated, it gives CSAETSGGYQETQYF.

The J gene is TRBJ2-5, the V gene TRBV9; D might be TRBD1 or TRBD2, each matching 6 bases. The DNA end is a closer match to TRBJ2-1, so the J assignment may be wrong. Germline V gives CDR1 SGDLS, CDR2 YYNGEE. This CDR3 is built from 14 residues. The CDR3, as DNA: TGTGCCAGCGCCGGGGGCCTCGCCTACAATGAGCAGTTCTTC. Protein product: CASAGGLAYNEQFF.

This clonotype was seen a few times. V is TRBV12-3 or TRBV12-4 and J is TRBJ2-1; TRBD2 aligns across 10 bases. V shed 7 bases, J shed 4 bases, and the junction held 13 bases outside the gene matches. This CDR3 has 17 residues. The CDR3 sequence: CASKPRPGTSAYNEQFF. The CDR3 DNA reads as TGTGCCAGCAAGCCCCGACCCGGGACTAGCGCATACAATGAGCAGTTCTTC.

The chain combines TRBV4-2 with TRBJ2-5; 11 nucleotides match TRBD2. This CDR3 spans 16 amino acids. In germline, CDR1 is LGHNA, CDR2 YNFKEQ. V lost 4 bases and J lost 5; bases outside the gene matches: 9. The CDR3 DNA sequence: TGTGCCAGCAGCCCCTCCGGGACTAGCGGTGCGGAGACCCAGTACTTC. Residues: CASSPSGTSGAETQYF.

V gene TRBV7-6 combines with J gene TRBJ2-7; TRBD1 might be the D (5 bases). Deletions cut 3 bases from V and 4 bases from J, with 13 bases between. The CDR3 runs 14 residues. Germline CDR1 and CDR2: SGHVS and FNYEAQ. The CDR3 loop reads CASSLVTESYEQYF. CDR3 nucleotides: TGTGCCAGCAGCTTGGTGACAGAAAGTTACGAGCAGTACTTC.

A few counts support this clonotype. This chain links TRBV29-1 with TRBJ2-1; 10 positions match TRBD1. V dropped 0 bases and J dropped 6; count of bases not matched to a gene: 5. Looked up from germline, CDR1 is SQVTM and CDR2 is ANQGSEA. The length of the CDR3 is 15 residues. CDR3 region: CSVEDLRQGANEQFF. The CDR3, as DNA: TGCAGCGTTGAAGATCTGAGACAGGGGGCCAATGAGCAGTTCTTC.

This clonotype was seen more than once but under ten times. The chain is built from TRBV7-9 and TRBJ2-3; D is perhaps TRBD2 (6 bases). V lost 5 bases, J lost 8 bases, and 17 bases lay in between. CDR1 is SEHNR, CDR2 FQNEAQ, per germline (reference sequence). This CDR3 is 14 amino acids long. The CDR3 spells CASSPTGGAPTQYF. The CDR3, as DNA: TGTGCCAGCAGCCCTACAGGAGGGGCCCCTACGCAGTATTTT.

V is TRBV28 and J is TRBJ2-5; D is unresolved. The closer fit of TRBJ2-7 to the DNA end suggests the J call may be wrong. The CDR3 is 12 residues long. Per the germline V gene, CDR1 is MDHEN and CDR2 is SYDVKM. The DNA of the CDR3 is TGTGCCAGCAACCTAGTAGGGTACGAGCAGTACTTC. This translates into CASNLVGYEQYF.

This clonotype was detected only a few times. The chain carries TRBV29-1 and TRBJ2-7, with TRBD2 identical over 7 bases. This CDR3 region has 13 residues. The V segment lost 4 bases and the J segment 5 bases; nucleotides outside the gene matches: 8. Germline loops: CDR1 SQVTM, CDR2 ANQGSEA. The CDR3 protein is CSVAPPGGHEQYF. The CDR3 DNA sequence: TGCAGCGTTGCCCCCCCGGGGGGACACGAGCAGTACTTC.

This clonotype was observed a few times. This rearrangement joins TRBV19 to TRBJ1-4; 7 positions match TRBD1. This CDR3 has 16 amino acids. Per the germline V gene, CDR1 is LNHDA and CDR2 is SQIVND (reference sequence). Trimming took 5 bases from V and 0 from J; bases not matched to a gene: 6. The CDR3 loop reads CASSRGTAATNEKLFF. The CDR3 coding sequence is TGTGCCAGTAGTCGCGGGACAGCCGCAACTAATGAAAAACTGTTTTTT.